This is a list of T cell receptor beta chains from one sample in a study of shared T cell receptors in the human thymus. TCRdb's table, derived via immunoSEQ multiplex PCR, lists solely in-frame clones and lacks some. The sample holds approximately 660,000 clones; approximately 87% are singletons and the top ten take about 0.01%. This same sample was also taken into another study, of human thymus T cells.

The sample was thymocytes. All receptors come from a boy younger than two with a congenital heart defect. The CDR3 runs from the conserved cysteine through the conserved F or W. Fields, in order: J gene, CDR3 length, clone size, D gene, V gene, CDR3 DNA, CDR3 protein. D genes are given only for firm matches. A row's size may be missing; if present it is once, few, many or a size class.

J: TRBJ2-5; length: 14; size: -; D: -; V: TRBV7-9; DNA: TGTGCCAGCAGCCCGAGGACAGAACAAGAGACCCAGTACTTC; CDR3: CASSPRTEQETQYF
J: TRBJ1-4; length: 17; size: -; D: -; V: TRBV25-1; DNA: TGTGCCAGCAGTGAAGGCCGAGAAGGGAGTCGCGTTTCAAAACTGTTTTTT; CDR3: CASSEGREGSRVSKLFF
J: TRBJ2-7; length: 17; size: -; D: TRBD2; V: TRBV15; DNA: TGTGCCACCAGCAGGGACAAACCTAGCGGGATTGGAGACGAGCAGTACTTC; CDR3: CATSRDKPSGIGDEQYF
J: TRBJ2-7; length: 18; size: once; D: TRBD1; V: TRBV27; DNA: TGTGCCAGCAGTCCCGAGGTGTTGGGGGACAGGGGTCCCTACGAGCAGTACTTC; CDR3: CASSPEVLGDRGPYEQYF
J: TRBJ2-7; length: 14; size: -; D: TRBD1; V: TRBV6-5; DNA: TGTGCCAGCAGTTACCAGGGACAGGACTACGAGCAGTACTTC; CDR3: CASSYQGQDYEQYF
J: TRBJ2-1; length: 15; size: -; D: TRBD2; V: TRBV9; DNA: TGTGCCAGCAGCGCCCCCCAGCGGGAGGGATATGAGCAGTTCTTC; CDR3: CASSAPQREGYEQFF
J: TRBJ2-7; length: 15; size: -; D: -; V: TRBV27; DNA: TGTGCCAGCAGTTTATCAATGGGCCGTTCCTACGAGCAGTACTTC; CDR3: CASSLSMGRSYEQYF
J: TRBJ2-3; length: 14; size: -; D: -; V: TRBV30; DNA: TGTGCCTGGAGTGAGTACAATCAGGTAGATACGCAGTATTTT; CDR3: CAWSEYNQVDTQYF
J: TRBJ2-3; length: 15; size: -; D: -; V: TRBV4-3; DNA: TGCGCCAGCAGCAGGACATCACTCGGGACAGATACGCAGTATTTT; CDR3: CASSRTSLGTDTQYF
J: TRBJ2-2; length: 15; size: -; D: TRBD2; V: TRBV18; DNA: TGTGCCAGCTCACCAAGCGGGGGGCCCCCCGGGGAGCTGTTTTTT; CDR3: CASSPSGGPPGELFF
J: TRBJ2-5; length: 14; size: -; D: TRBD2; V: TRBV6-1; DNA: TGTGCCAGCAGCCTAGCGGGAGGGCCTAAGACCCAGTACTTC; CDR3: CASSLAGGPKTQYF
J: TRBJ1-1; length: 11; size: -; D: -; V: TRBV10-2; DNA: TGCGCCAGCACCATGAACACTGAAGCTTTCTTT; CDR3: CASTMNTEAFF
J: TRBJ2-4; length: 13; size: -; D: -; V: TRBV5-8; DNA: TGTGCCAGCAGGGCGGCGGCCAAAAACATTCAGTACTTC; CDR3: CASRAAAKNIQYF
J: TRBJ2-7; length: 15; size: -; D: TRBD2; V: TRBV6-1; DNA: TGTGCCAGCAGTGGGACTAGCGGGAGGGCCTCCGAGCAGTACTTC; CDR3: CASSGTSGRASEQYF
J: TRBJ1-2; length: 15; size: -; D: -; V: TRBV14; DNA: TGTGCCAGCAGCCAAGTCGGGCAGGGGAACTATGGCTACACCTTC; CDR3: CASSQVGQGNYGYTF
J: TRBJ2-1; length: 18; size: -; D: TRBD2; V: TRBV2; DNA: TGTGCCAGCAGTGACGCGCTAGCGGGAGGGCCGACCTACAATGAGCAGTTCTTC; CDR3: CASSDALAGGPTYNEQFF
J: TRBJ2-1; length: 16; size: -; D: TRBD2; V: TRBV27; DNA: TGTGCCAGCGGATTTGGCGGGAGGGCCCTTCCCAATGAGCAGTTCTTC; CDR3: CASGFGGRALPNEQFF
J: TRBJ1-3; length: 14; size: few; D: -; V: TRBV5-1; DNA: TGCGCCAGCAGCTCGACGGGCTCTGGAAACACCATATATTTT; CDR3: CASSSTGSGNTIYF
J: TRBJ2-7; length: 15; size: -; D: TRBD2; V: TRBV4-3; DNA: TGCGCCAGCAGCAGCCACGGAGCGGGAGAGGACGAGCAGTACTTC; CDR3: CASSSHGAGEDEQYF
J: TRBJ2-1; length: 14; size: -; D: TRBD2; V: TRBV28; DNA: TGTGCCAGCAGTTTTCAAGCGGGGAGCAATGAGCAGTTCTTC; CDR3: CASSFQAGSNEQFF
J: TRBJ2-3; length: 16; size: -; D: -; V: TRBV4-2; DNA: TGTGCCAGCAGCCAAGTGGGGGGACTTCACACAGATACGCAGTATTTT; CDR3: CASSQVGGLHTDTQYF
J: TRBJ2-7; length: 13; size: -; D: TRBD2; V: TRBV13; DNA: TGTGCCAGCAGCTTACGCGGGAGACGAGAGCAGTACTTC; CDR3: CASSLRGRREQYF
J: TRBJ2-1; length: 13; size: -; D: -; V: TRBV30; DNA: TGTGCCTGGAGCGAAGGACTTGCGAATGAGCAGTTCTTC; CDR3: CAWSEGLANEQFF
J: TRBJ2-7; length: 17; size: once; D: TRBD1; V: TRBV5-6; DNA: TGTGCCAGCAGCTCACATATTAGGGACAGGGATTGCTACGAGCAGTACTTC; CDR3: CASSSHIRDRDCYEQYF
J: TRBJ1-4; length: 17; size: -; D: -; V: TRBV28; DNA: TGTGCCAGCAGTTTCCCTCCAGGGCTGGGTCTCGGGGAAAAACTGTTTTTT; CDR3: CASSFPPGLGLGEKLFF
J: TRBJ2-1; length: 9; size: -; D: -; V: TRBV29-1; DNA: TGCAGCGTAGGGGGACAGCAGTTCTTC; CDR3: CSVGGQQFF
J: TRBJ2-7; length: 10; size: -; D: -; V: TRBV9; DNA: TGTGCCAGCTGTATAGCCGAGCAGTACTTC; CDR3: CASCIAEQYF
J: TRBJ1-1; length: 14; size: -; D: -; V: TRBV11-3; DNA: TGTGCCAGCAGCTTAAGGCGGAAGAACACTGAAGCTTTCTTT; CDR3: CASSLRRKNTEAFF
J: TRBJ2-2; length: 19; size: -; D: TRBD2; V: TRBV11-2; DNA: TGTGCCAGCAGCTTAGCCCGGGGACTAGCGGGCGGGAGCACCGGGGAGCTGTTTTTT; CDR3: CASSLARGLAGGSTGELFF
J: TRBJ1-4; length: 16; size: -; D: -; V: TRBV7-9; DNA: TGTGCCAGCAGCGCCTCTACTCGTGCAACTAATGAAAAACTGTTTTTT; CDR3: CASSASTRATNEKLFF
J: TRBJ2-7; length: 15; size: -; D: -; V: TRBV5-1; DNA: TGCGCCAGCAGCCCCTTGGGGGCGACTCCCTACGAGCAGTACTTC; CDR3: CASSPLGATPYEQYF
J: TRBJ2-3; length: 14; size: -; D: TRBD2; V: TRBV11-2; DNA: TGTGCCAGCAGCTGGACTAGCGAGACAGATACGCAGTATTTT; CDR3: CASSWTSETDTQYF
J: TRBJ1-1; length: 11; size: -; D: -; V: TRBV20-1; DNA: TGCAGTGCCACGAGTAACACTGAAGCTTTCTTT; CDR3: CSATSNTEAFF
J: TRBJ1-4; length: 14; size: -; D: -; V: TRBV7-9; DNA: TGTGCCAGCAGCTTAGGCAGGGGCGACGAAAAACTGTTTTTT; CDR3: CASSLGRGDEKLFF
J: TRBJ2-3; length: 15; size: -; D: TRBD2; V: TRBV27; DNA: TGTGCCAGCAGTGCCACTAGCGGGAGTACAGATACGCAGTATTTT; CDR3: CASSATSGSTDTQYF
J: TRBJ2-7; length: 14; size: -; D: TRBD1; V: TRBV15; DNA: TGTGCCACCCAACCGGGACAGGGGTTGTACGAGCAGTACTTC; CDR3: CATQPGQGLYEQYF
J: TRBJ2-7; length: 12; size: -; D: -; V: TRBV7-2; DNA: TGTGCCAGCAGCTCCCTGAGAGGAGAGCAGTACTTC; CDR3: CASSSLRGEQYF